One sample yielded the 31 T cell receptor beta chains listed below, sequenced in a study of blood T cells in healthy people across ages. Sample-barcoded 5' priming and a J-beta primer mix drove a second PCR of about 6 to 12 cycles. TCRdb fed the 5' RACE reads into MiXCR, producing one record per CDR3 protein. The sample lists some 890,000 distinct CDR3 sequences; 25% to 30% were seen once. The same sample was also used in a study of T cells of mothers and their children.

Sample: blood. These receptor sequences come from a woman aged 40 to 49 in good health.

Concerning this clonotype: This clone may be a read error of a much larger clone one base away. V and J are TRBV5-1 and TRBJ2-1, with 7 bases identical to TRBD2. The DNA end is a closer match to TRBJ2-7, so the J assignment may be wrong. The CDR3 is 16 residues long. Germline V gives CDR1 SGHRS, CDR2 YFSETQ. DNA of the CDR3: TGCGCCAGCAGCTTGGCCGGGACTAACCCTTTGGATGAGCAGTACTTC. It yields the protein CASSLAGTNPLDEQYF.

This rearrangement joins TRBV19 to TRBJ1-6, with TRBD1 matching 9 bases. Germline V lookup: CDR1 LNHDA, CDR2 SQIVND (reference sequence). Germline trimming cut 8 bases from V and 9 bases from J; bases unmatched to any gene: 8. The CDR3 has 14 residues. The CDR3 loop is CASQIGTGSSPLHF. As DNA, the CDR3 is TGTGCCAGTCAAATCGGGACAGGGTCTTCACCCCTCCACTTT.

This clonotype showed up just once. One base away lies a much larger clone, so this may be a sequencing read error. This chain connects TRBV20-1 to TRBJ2-1; no definite D call. From germline, CDR1 is DFQATT and CDR2 SNEGSKA (reference sequence). The CDR3 is 15 residues long. The CDR3 loop is CSARDLVGIYNEQVF. In DNA form, the CDR3 reads TGCAGTGCTAGAGATCTAGTTGGCATATACAATGAGCAGGTCTTC.

On this clonotype itself: Being one base from a much bigger clone, this may be a read error. The CDR3 is CASSRLSRGGSYERYF. In DNA, the CDR3 is TGTGCCAGCAGCCGCCTATCCCGAGGGGGCTCCTACGAGCGGTACTTC. This chain connects TRBV3-1 to TRBJ2-7; 7 bases are shared with TRBD1. In germline, CDR1 is LGHDT, CDR2 YNNKEL (reference sequence). The CDR3 extends over 16 amino acids.

This clonotype was seen ten or more times. The CDR3 region is CASSPSRTSGGYEQYF. The CDR3 DNA reads as TGTGCCAGCAGCCCTTCTCGGACTAGCGGGGGCTACGAGCAGTACTTC. The gene calls are TRBV9 and TRBJ2-7, with TRBD2 matching over 13 bases. Germline CDR1 SGDLS, CDR2 YYNGEE. The CDR3 extends over 16 amino acids. V trimming: 4 bases; J trimming: 3 bases; junction bases outside the gene matches: 7.

This clonotype has a handful of counts. The chain recombines TRBV5-1 with TRBJ2-7; 8 positions match TRBD1. Germline V gene lookup returns CDR1 SGHRS and CDR2 YFSETQ. The CDR3 totals 16 residues. The V gene end was trimmed by 4 bases and the J gene end by 2 bases; junction bases not matched to a gene: 11. The CDR3 is CASSHTGGNIAYEQYF. CDR3 DNA: TGCGCCAGCAGCCATACAGGGGGAAATATTGCCTACGAGCAGTACTTC.

This clonotype has a count of ten or more. As DNA, the CDR3 is TGCGCCAGCAGCCAAGATGGGCGGGGGGCTCTCGAGCAGTACTTC. This gives the protein CASSQDGRGALEQYF. The gene calls are TRBV4-1 and TRBJ2-7; TRBD2 agrees at 8 bases. The CDR3 covers 15 residues. The V gene end was trimmed by 0 bases and the J gene end by 6 bases; junction bases not matched to a gene: 7. Germline lookup yields CDR1 MGHRA and CDR2 YSYEKL.

Concerning this clonotype: Just one base apart from a much larger clone, this may be a read error. The chain employs TRBV4-1 and TRBJ2-5; D unresolved. Trimming stripped 3 bases from V and 11 bases from J, with 19 bases between. The CDR3 length is 14 residues. Germline CDR1 reads MGHRA; CDR2 reads YSYEKL. The CDR3 spells CASSHGNPSYGQYF. The CDR3, as DNA: TGCGCCAGCAGCCACGGAAACCCTTCCTACGGGCAGTACTTC.

The table lists this clonotype with many counts. This chain links TRBV28 with TRBJ2-5; TRBD1 might be the D (5 bases). In germline, CDR1 is MDHEN, CDR2 SYDVKM. V lost 6 bases, J lost 5 bases, and 19 bases lay in between. The CDR3 runs to 15 residues. CDR3 in DNA: TGTGCCAGCAGCTCTCCTTCAGGACAAACGGAGACCCAGTACTTC. It translates to CASSSPSGQTETQYF.

This clonotype has at least ten counts. V is TRBV20-1 and J is TRBJ2-4, with 8 bases aligning to TRBD1. The CDR3 spans 18 residues. Trimming at V came to 0 bases and at J to 0 bases, leaving 10 bases not matched to a gene. The germline gives CDR1 DFQATT, CDR2 SNEGSKA (reference sequence). CDR3 region: CSAREYKDREGAKNIQYF. Here the CDR3 DNA reads TGCAGTGCTAGAGAATACAAGGACAGGGAAGGAGCCAAAAACATTCAGTACTTC.

This clonotype was counted only a few times. The chain is built from TRBV5-5 and TRBJ2-5, with D maybe TRBD1 (5 bases). Germline lookup yields CDR1 SGHKS and CDR2 YYEKEE (reference sequence). This CDR3 comprises 12 residues. Deletions cut 5 bases from V and 9 bases from J, with 14 bases between. The DNA of the CDR3 is TGTGCCAGCAGGGCCCCTGGGGCGGCCCAGTACTTC. Its protein is CASRAPGAAQYF.

This clonotype was picked up a small number of times. The chain is built from TRBV5-1 and TRBJ1-1, with D hard to call. The CDR3 extends over 12 amino acids. Trimming pared 0 bases from V and 12 bases from J, leaving 12 bases between. Germline V lookup: CDR1 SGHRS, CDR2 YFSETQ. The CDR3 is CASSLDGIETFF. In DNA form, the CDR3 reads TGCGCCAGCAGCTTGGACGGTATCGAGACTTTCTTT.

A word on this clonotype: The junction departs from the called germline gene at one end, perhaps through a read error. The rearrangement links TRBV12-3 or TRBV12-4 to TRBJ1-5; D may be TRBD1 (5 bases). This CDR3 comprises 15 residues. This CDR3 is CANSLRGYGNQPQHF. The DNA of the CDR3 is TGTGCCAACAGTTTAAGGGGATACGGCAATCAGCCCCAGCATTTT.

A few counts support this clonotype. This sequence joins TRBV27 and TRBJ1-2; D is uncertain. The germline V and J ends were trimmed by 4 bases and 3 bases, with 9 bases remaining between them. CDR1 is MNHEY and CDR2 is SMNVEV in the germline V gene (reference sequence). This CDR3 comprises 13 residues. CDR3 in amino acids: CASSSYTDYGYTF. For the CDR3, the DNA is TGTGCCAGCAGTTCATACACCGACTATGGCTACACCTTC.

V usage is TRBV10-3 and J usage is TRBJ2-7; D gene ambiguous. Trimming took 11 bases from V and 6 from J, leaving 14 bases between them. CDR3 length equals 11 residues. Germline V gene lookup returns CDR1 ENHRY and CDR2 SYGVKD. CDR3: CAARGPGEQYF. CDR3 in DNA: TGTGCCGCCCGTGGGCCGGGCGAGCAGTACTTC.

Many counts were recorded for this clonotype. The gene calls are TRBV7-3 and TRBJ2-5; D is tentatively TRBD1 or TRBD2 (6 bases each). Germline V CDR1 and CDR2: SGHTA, FQGTGA. The CDR3 extends over 15 amino acids. V was shortened by 1 base and J by 2 bases, with 11 bases between the two germline ends. The CDR3 loop reads CASSLIRGPQETQYF. The CDR3 bases are TGTGCCAGCAGCTTAATCCGGGGGCCTCAAGAGACCCAGTACTTC.

V gene TRBV5-1 combines with J gene TRBJ2-7; tentative D call: TRBD1 (6 bases). CDR3 length: 13 amino acids. V dropped 5 bases and J dropped 4 bases, with 13 bases sitting between them. Germline V CDR1 and CDR2: SGHRS, YFSETQ. The DNA of the CDR3 is TGCGCCAGCAGGAGGACAGAACCGTACGAGCAGTACTTC. Amino acid sequence: CASRRTEPYEQYF.

This clonotype was picked up many times. The chain links TRBV11-2 to TRBJ2-1; possible D gene TRBD2, 5 bases. The V gene lost 3 bases and the J gene lost 7 bases, with 7 bases spanning the gap. This CDR3 spans 12 amino acids. Germline V gene sequence: CDR1 SGHAT, CDR2 FQNNGV. The CDR3 DNA is TGTGCCAGCAGCTTTCGAGGGAATGAGCAGTTCTTC. Encoded protein: CASSFRGNEQFF.

The chain recombines TRBV7-2 with TRBJ2-1; D is perhaps TRBD2 (6 bases). Trimming removed 2 bases at V and 4 bases at J, with 21 bases between. Per the germline V gene, CDR1 is SGHTA and CDR2 is FQGNSA. The length of the CDR3 is 18 residues. CDR3 sequence: CASSLLGRWTQVYNEQFF. The CDR3 nucleotides read TGTGCCAGCAGCTTATTAGGGAGGTGGACCCAGGTTTACAATGAGCAGTTCTTC.

CDR3 coding DNA: TGTGCTAGTGGTTTGGATCGGGCCAATGAGCAGTTCTTC. Amino acids: CASGLDRANEQFF. This chain connects TRBV12-5 to TRBJ2-1; unclear D gene. The CDR3 runs to 13 residues. V lost 1 base, J lost 6 bases, and 7 bases lay in between. Germline CDR1 reads LGHNT; CDR2 reads FRNRAP.

This clonotype was recorded once. This chain links TRBV15 with TRBJ1-2, with 7 bases identical to TRBD1. CDR3 length: 16 residues. Germline CDR1 and CDR2: LNHNV and YYDKDF (reference sequence). V lost 1 base, J lost 6 bases, and 11 bases stayed unmatched. The CDR3: CATSRVRSGTENGYTF. The CDR3 nucleotides are TGTGCCACCAGCAGAGTACGATCGGGGACAGAGAATGGCTACACCTTC.

This clonotype was seen a few times. The chain employs TRBV6-1 and TRBJ1-2; D is possibly TRBD1 (5 bases). CDR1 is MNHNS, CDR2 SASEGT, per germline. V lost 7 bases, J lost 4 bases, and 13 bases lay in between. The CDR3 length is 13 residues. The CDR3 nucleotides are TGTGCCAGCATCGAAGGAGGGGCCTATGGCTACACCTTC. This encodes CASIEGGAYGYTF.

This clonotype was recorded a few times. The chain links TRBV28 to TRBJ2-3; D tentatively reads TRBD1 or TRBD2 (5 bases each). V was cut by 9 bases and J by 6 bases, with 19 bases left in between. This CDR3 has 14 residues. The germline gives CDR1 MDHEN, CDR2 SYDVKM. CDR3 nucleotide sequence: TGTGCCAGGGGGCCCTCGAGCGGTGGGGATACGCAGTATTTT. Its translation is CARGPSSGGDTQYF.

Notes on this clonotype: The junction departs from the called germline gene at one end, perhaps through a read error. The J gene is TRBJ2-3, the V gene TRBV5-1; D is undetermined. The CDR3 runs to 13 residues. CDR1 is SGHRS, CDR2 YFSETQ, per germline. In nucleotides, the CDR3 is TGCACCAGCAGGAACGTCCGGGTTGATACGCAGTATTTT. Translated: CTSRNVRVDTQYF.

This rearrangement joins TRBV12-3 or TRBV12-4 to TRBJ1-2, with D maybe TRBD1 (6 bases). Trimming cost V 6 bases and J 3 bases, with 11 bases left between them. CDR3 size: 13 residues. CDR3 amino acids: CASRGHPDYGYTF. CDR3 bases: TGTGCCAGCAGGGGACACCCGGACTATGGCTACACCTTC.

As to this clonotype: Relative to the germline gene, one junction end is altered; a read error may explain this. This chain uses TRBV6-1 with TRBJ2-1; D may match TRBD1 or TRBD2 (5 bases each). The V gene's germline CDR1 is MNHNS and CDR2 SASEGT. The CDR3 is 16 residues long. The DNA for the CDR3 is TGTGCCAGCAGTGAAGAGGGACGGCTCCCCTACAATGGGCAGTTCTTC. This translates into CASSEEGRLPYNGQFF.

This sequence joins TRBV7-6 and TRBJ2-7; 9 nucleotides line up with TRBD2. CDR3 length: 15 amino acids. The V segment lost 1 base and the J segment 3 bases; nucleotides outside the gene matches: 4. Germline V gives CDR1 SGHVS, CDR2 FNYEAQ. In DNA, the CDR3 is TGTGCCAGCAGCTTAGGTAGCGGGGGCGACTACGAGCAGTACTTC. Amino acid sequence: CASSLGSGGDYEQYF.

This clonotype was seen a handful of times. One junction end does not reproduce the germline sequence, and a read error may be involved. The chain joins TRBV7-2 to TRBJ2-7, with a weak D call TRBD2 (6 bases). CDR1 is SGHTA and CDR2 is FQGNSA in the germline V gene. There are 14 residues in the CDR3. The CDR3 bases are TGTGCCGGCAGCTCAAAGACCGGGGGCTACGAGCAGTACTTC. Its protein product is CAGSSKTGGYEQYF. Variable domain in full (rest from reference TRBV7-2 and TRBJ2-7): GAGVSQSPSNKVTEKGKDVELRCDPISGHTALYWYRQSLGQGLEFLIYFQGNSAPDKSGLPSDRFSAERTGGSVSTLTIQRTQQEDSAVYLCAGSSKTGGYEQYFGPGTRLTVT.

J is TRBJ2-1 and V is TRBV4-3; 9 nucleotides align to TRBD2. CDR1 is LGHNA, CDR2 YSLEER, per germline. V lost 1 base, J lost 5 bases, and 6 bases stayed unmatched. CDR3 length equals 16 residues. CDR3 region: CASSQVGLAGNNEQFF. CDR3 DNA: TGCGCCAGCAGCCAAGTCGGCCTAGCGGGGAACAATGAGCAGTTCTTC.

Many counts were recorded for this clonotype. The chain links TRBV24-1 to TRBJ2-7, with a tentative D call TRBD1 (5 bases). The length of the CDR3 is 15 residues. V shed 6 bases and J shed 2 bases, with 16 bases lying between them. Germline V gives CDR1 KGHDR, CDR2 SFDVKD. The DNA for the CDR3 is TGTGCCACCAGTTCGTGGCAGGGTGGTACCTACGAGCAGTACTTC. It encodes CATSSWQGGTYEQYF.

The rearrangement uses TRBV2 and TRBJ1-1; 7 bases match TRBD1. The CDR3 sequence is 16 residues long. Germline CDR1 SNHLY, CDR2 FYNNEI. J gave up 1 base and V 6 bases, and 11 bases lay outside the gene matches. The CDR3 reads CASRYDDRARNTEAFF. The CDR3 DNA sequence: TGTGCCAGCAGATACGATGACAGGGCAAGGAACACTGAAGCTTTCTTT.